The rows below give T cell receptor beta chains drawn from one sample of a study of cytomegalovirus exposure and HLA in healthy donors. TCRdb's copy holds only in-frame clones and misses some; the assay was immunoSEQ multiplex PCR. The data show 180,000 or so clones, with roughly 76% seen just once and roughly 4.5% held by the top ten. Material for sequencing was PBMCs. The receptors shown here come from a woman younger than 30 in good health and CMV-seropositive. The conserved cysteine and the conserved F or W are not part of the CDR3 here. Each record gives: V gene, J gene, CDR3 protein.

V: TRBV5-1
J: TRBJ2-6
CDR3: ASSLEQPGANVLT

V: TRBV11-2
J: TRBJ1-6
CDR3: ASSSDGIYLH

V: TRBV7-9
J: TRBJ1-1
CDR3: ASSPTTGGTEAF

V: TRBV10-1
J: TRBJ2-3
CDR3: ASSETGGSTDTQY

V: TRBV5-1
J: TRBJ2-2
CDR3: ASTLLAGTTGELF

V: TRBV5-8
J: TRBJ2-7
CDR3: ASSGEMGLAYEQY

V: TRBV4-3
J: TRBJ2-3
CDR3: ASSQELAGGSDTQY

V: TRBV2
J: TRBJ1-5
CDR3: ASSEKGRTLSPVNQPQH

V: TRBV5-6
J: TRBJ1-2
CDR3: ASSLGHSSGGYT

V: TRBV6-5
J: TRBJ2-5
CDR3: ATSTGGETQY

V: TRBV11-2
J: TRBJ2-5
CDR3: ASSFGTAISQETQY

V: TRBV19
J: TRBJ1-5
CDR3: ATKITQGLRQPQH

V: TRBV14
J: TRBJ2-1
CDR3: ASSPERGPREQF

V: TRBV13
J: TRBJ1-2
CDR3: ASSLEGLGWESINYGYT

V: TRBV5-1
J: TRBJ2-3
CDR3: ASSLGGQRTDTQY

V: TRBV4-1
J: TRBJ2-2
CDR3: ASSRSQTGGGTGELF

V: TRBV4-2
J: TRBJ2-2
CDR3: ASSQDPISGGGATKQHTGELF

V: TRBV6-5
J: TRBJ2-5
CDR3: ASSSPRTGFRY

V: TRBV10-3
J: TRBJ2-1
CDR3: AISGTSGGYNEQF

V: TRBV19
J: TRBJ1-4
CDR3: ASSRGQPSIGKLF

V: TRBV5-4
J: TRBJ2-7
CDR3: ASSHGQGAWYEQY

V: TRBV9
J: TRBJ1-2
CDR3: ASSVDDGFLRYGYT

V: TRBV6-6
J: TRBJ1-1
CDR3: ASSYGAGLSAF

V: TRBV7-9
J: TRBJ2-7
CDR3: ASSATPPGDEQY

V: TRBV4-2
J: TRBJ2-1
CDR3: ASSQGPSRGEVNEQF

V: TRBV6-5
J: TRBJ2-4
CDR3: ASSYDGELAKNIQY

V: TRBV7-9
J: TRBJ2-1
CDR3: ASSFYDEQF